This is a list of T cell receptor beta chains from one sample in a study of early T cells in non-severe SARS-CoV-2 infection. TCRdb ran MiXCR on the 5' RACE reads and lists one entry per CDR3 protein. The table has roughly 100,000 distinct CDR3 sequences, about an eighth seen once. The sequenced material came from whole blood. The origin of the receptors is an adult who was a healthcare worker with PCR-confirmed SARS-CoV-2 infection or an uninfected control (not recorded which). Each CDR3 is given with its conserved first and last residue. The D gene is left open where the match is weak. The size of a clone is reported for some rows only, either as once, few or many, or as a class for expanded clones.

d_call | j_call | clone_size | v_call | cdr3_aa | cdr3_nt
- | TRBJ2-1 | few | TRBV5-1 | CASSLILGGNEQFF | TGCGCCAGCAGCCTGATTCTGGGGGGCAATGAGCAGTTCTTC
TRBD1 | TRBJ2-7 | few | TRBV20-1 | CSASTGLDSYEQYF | TGCAGTGCCTCGACAGGGCTAGATTCCTACGAGCAGTACTTC
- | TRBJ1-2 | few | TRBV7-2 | CASHGGRVPGYTF | TGTGCCAGCCATGGGGGGCGCGTCCCTGGCTACACCTTC
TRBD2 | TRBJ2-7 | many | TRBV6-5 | CASSHRLLAESFYEQYF | TGTGCCAGCAGTCACCGACTTCTAGCGGAATCTTTCTACGAGCAGTACTTC
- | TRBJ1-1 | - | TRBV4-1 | CASSQALDLFF | TGCGCCAGCAGCCAAGCCCTGGACTTATTTTTT
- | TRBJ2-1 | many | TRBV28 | CASSLGGANEQFF | TGTGCCAGCAGTTTAGGAGGGGCTAATGAGCAGTTCTTC
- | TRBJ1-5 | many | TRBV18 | CASSLDNNQPQHF | TGTGCCAGCTCCCTCGACAACAATCAGCCCCAGCATTTT
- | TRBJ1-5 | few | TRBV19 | CASRAVLGKNQPQHF | TGTGCCAGTAGGGCGGTCTTGGGGAAGAATCAGCCCCAGCATTTT
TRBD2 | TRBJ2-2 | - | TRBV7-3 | CASSPSGRSVQNTGELFF | TGTGCCAGCAGCCCCAGCGGGAGATCAGTACAGAACACCGGGGAGCTGTTTTTT
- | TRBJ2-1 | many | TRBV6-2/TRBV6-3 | CASSYGGSSYNEQFF | TGTGCCAGCAGTTACGGAGGTAGCTCCTACAATGAGCAGTTCTTC
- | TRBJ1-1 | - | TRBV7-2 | CASSLRENSLSAFF | TGTGCCAGCAGCTTAAGGGAGAATTCGTTATCGGCTTTCTTT
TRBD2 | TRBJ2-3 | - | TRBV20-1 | CSASTGTSNWDTQYF | TGCAGTGCTAGTACAGGGACTAGTAATTGGGATACGCAGTATTTT
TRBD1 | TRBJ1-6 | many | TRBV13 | CASSLNPTDREGSPLHF | TGTGCCAGCAGCTTAAACCCTACAGACAGGGAAGGTTCACCCCTCCACTTT
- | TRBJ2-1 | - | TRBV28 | CASSLITSYNEQFF | TGTGCCAGCAGTTTGATCACCTCCTACAATGAGCAGTTCTTC
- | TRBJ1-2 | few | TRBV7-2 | CASSLGEYEGLAYTF | TGTGCCAGCAGCTTAGGAGAGTACGAGGGATTAGCCTACACCTTC
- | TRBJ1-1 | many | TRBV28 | CASSLRVNTEAFF | TGTGCCAGCAGTTTGAGGGTGAACACTGAAGCTTTCTTT
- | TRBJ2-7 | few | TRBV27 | CASSLYSPGSYEQYF | TGTGCCAGCAGTTTATACTCCCCAGGGTCCTACGAGCAGTACTTC
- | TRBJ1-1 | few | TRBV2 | CASSPLFPAFF | TGTGCCAGCAGCCCCCTTTTTCCAGCTTTCTTT
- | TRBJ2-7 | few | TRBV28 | CASSQRPVAEQYF | TGTGCCAGCAGCCAACGCCCGGTGGCCGAGCAGTACTTC
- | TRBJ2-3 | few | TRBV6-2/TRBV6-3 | CASSYGYIEGADTQYF | TGTGCCAGCAGTTACGGCTACATAGAGGGTGCAGATACGCAGTATTTT
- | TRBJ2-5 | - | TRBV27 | CASRGTQYF | TGTGCCAGCAGGGGGACCCAGTACTTC
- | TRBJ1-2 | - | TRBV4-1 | CASSQARQTYGYTF | TGCGCCAGCAGCCAAGCGAGACAGACTTATGGCTACACCTTC
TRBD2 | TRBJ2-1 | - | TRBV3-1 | CASSQGRLAGVYNEQFF | TGTGCCAGCAGCCAAGGGAGGCTAGCGGGAGTCTACAATGAGCAGTTCTTC
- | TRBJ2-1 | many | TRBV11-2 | CASSPLDNEQFF | TGTGCCAGCAGCCCCCTAGACAATGAGCAGTTCTTC
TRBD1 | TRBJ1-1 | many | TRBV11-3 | CASSPGGDDTEAFF | TGTGCCAGCAGCCCAGGGGGCGATGACACTGAAGCTTTCTTT
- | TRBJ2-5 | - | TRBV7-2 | CASSLSTGPQETQYF | TGTGCCAGCAGCTTATCCACCGGGCCACAAGAGACCCAGTACTTC
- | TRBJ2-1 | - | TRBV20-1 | CRARRTYNEQFF | TGCAGGGCTAGGAGGACTTACAATGAGCAGTTCTTC
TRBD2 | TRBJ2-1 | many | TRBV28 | CASSSGLAGGIESDEQFF | TGTGCCAGCAGTTCGGGACTAGCGGGAGGAATCGAGTCCGATGAGCAGTTCTTC
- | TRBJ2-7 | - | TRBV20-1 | CSARDPAYEQYF | TGCAGTGCTAGAGACCCTGCCTACGAGCAGTACTTC
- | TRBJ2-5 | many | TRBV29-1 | CSVERRAKTQYF | TGCAGCGTTGAGAGGAGGGCAAAGACCCAGTACTTC
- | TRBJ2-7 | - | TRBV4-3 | CASSQVVSWEQYF | TGCGCCAGCAGCCAAGTAGTGAGCTGGGAGCAGTACTTC
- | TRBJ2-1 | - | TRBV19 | CASSIDYRAPYNEQFF | TGTGCCAGTAGTATAGATTACCGCGCCCCCTACAATGAGCAGTTCTTC
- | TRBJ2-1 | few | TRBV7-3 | CASSLTPVAYKGFNEQFF | TGTGCCAGCAGCTTAACTCCCGTGGCGTATAAGGGGTTTAATGAGCAGTTCTTC
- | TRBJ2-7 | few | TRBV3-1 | CASSLTGVALTYEQYF | TGTGCCAGCAGCCTAACCGGGGTTGCATTAACCTACGAGCAGTACTTC
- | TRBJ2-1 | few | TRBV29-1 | CSVDRTLTDNEQFF | TGCAGCGTTGATAGGACACTGACCGACAATGAGCAGTTCTTC
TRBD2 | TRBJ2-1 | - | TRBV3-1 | CASSQELLAGVLPGEQFF | TGTGCCAGCAGCCAAGAACTTCTAGCGGGGGTTCTACCAGGTGAGCAGTTCTTC
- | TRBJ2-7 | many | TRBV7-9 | CASSVMARPREQYF | TGTGCCAGCAGCGTCATGGCGCGCCCGCGCGAGCAGTACTTC